These T cell receptor beta chains were read from a single sample in a study of blood T cell repertoires in COVID-19. This table comes from immunoSEQ multiplex PCR, and its TCRdb copy is limited to in-frame clones, with some not included. The sample lists 250,000 or so clones, roughly nine tenths seen once, with around 1.3% in the top ten. Sequencing input: PBMCs or T cells enriched from blood (not recorded which). The receptors were sampled from a human donor in a cohort exposed to, infected with or recovered from COVID-19 (not recorded which). The donor label of this sample is uncertain. Both conserved end residues are part of each CDR3. The D gene is left open where the match is weak.

j_call,v_call,d_call,cdr3_aa
TRBJ1-6,TRBV7-2,NA,CASSLRTGTQNSPLHF
TRBJ1-1,TRBV5-5,NA,CASSSLGGRNTEAFF
TRBJ2-3,TRBV6-4,NA,CASSDSGATDTQYF
TRBJ1-2,TRBV7-8,TRBD1,CASRPPTGLPYGYTF
TRBJ2-7,TRBV11-3,NA,CASSLMKGPGVSYEQYF
TRBJ2-7,TRBV5-1,NA,CASREGASYEQYF
TRBJ1-2,TRBV5-5,NA,CASRTTGTLNYGYTF
TRBJ1-1,TRBV11-2,TRBD1,CASSPWTGVNTEAFF
TRBJ2-6,TRBV18,NA,CASSPPGRHSGANVLTF
TRBJ2-7,TRBV19,TRBD1,CASSIRQGGSEQYF
TRBJ2-5,TRBV10-3,NA,CATSGGFQETQYF
TRBJ2-7,TRBV9,NA,CASSVDGQGSFSEQYF
TRBJ1-5,TRBV7-8,NA,CASSAPGGQPQHF
TRBJ1-6,TRBV29-1,TRBD1,CSASTGRLNSPLHF
TRBJ1-2,TRBV5-1,NA,CASSLGRGTGHYGYTF
TRBJ1-1,TRBV2,NA,CASGRGGGRWEAFF
TRBJ2-7,TRBV9,NA,CASSVRGSLDEQYF
TRBJ1-2,TRBV5-6,NA,CASSLPANYGYTF
TRBJ1-2,TRBV10-3,NA,CAIRTQHRNYGYTF
TRBJ2-1,TRBV5-6,TRBD2,CASSLDRLAGGIGEQFF
TRBJ1-1,TRBV6-5,NA,CASSSSFPDSYTEAFF
TRBJ1-1,TRBV7-3,NA,CASSYIRRVNTEAFF